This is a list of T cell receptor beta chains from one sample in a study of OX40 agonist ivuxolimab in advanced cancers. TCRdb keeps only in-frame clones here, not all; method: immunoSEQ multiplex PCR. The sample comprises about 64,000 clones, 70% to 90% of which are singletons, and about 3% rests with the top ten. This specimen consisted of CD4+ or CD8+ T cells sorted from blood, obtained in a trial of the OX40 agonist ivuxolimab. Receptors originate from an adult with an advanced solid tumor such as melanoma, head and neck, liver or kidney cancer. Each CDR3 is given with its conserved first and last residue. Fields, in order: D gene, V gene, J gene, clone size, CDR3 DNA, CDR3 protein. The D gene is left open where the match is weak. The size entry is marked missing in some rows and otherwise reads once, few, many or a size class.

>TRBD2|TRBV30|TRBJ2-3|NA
TGTGCCTGGAGTGTACTAGCGGGGGCCGATGAAACCACAGATACGCAGTATTTT
CAWSVLAGADETTDTQYF
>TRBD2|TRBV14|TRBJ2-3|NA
TGTGCCAGCAGCGGACCGAGCGGGGGGGAGCAGTATTTT
CASSGPSGGEQYF
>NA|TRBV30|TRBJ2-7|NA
TGTGCCTGGAGTGTACAGAGCATGGGCGAGCAGTACTTC
CAWSVQSMGEQYF
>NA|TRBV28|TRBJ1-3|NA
TGTGCCAGCAGTTTGACAGCTCGAAACACCATATATTTT
CASSLTARNTIYF
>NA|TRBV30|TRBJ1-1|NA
TGTGCCCGCCGCCGGAACACTGAAGCTTTCTTT
CARRRNTEAFF
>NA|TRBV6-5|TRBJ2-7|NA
TGTGCCAGCAGCAGGGACCGCTACGAGCAGTACTTC
CASSRDRYEQYF
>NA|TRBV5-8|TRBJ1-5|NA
TGTGCCAGCAGCTTGGGAAGGGGTGGGGATCAGCCCCAGCATTTT
CASSLGRGGDQPQHF
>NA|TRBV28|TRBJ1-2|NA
TGTGCCAGCAGTGCAGGACCTATTAGCTACACCTTC
CASSAGPISYTF
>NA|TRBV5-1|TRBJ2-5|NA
TGCGCCAGCAGCTACACCCGGTCGTGGGAGACCCAGTACTTC
CASSYTRSWETQYF
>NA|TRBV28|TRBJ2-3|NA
TGTGCCAGCAGTACCTTGGTTGGCACAGATACGCAGTATTTT
CASSTLVGTDTQYF
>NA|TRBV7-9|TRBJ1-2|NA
TGTGCCAGCAGCTTAGGACAGGAATACTATGGCTACACCTTC
CASSLGQEYYGYTF
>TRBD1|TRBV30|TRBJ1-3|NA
TGTGCCTGCCGACAGGGGATTGCGTCTGGAAACACCATATATTTT
CACRQGIASGNTIYF
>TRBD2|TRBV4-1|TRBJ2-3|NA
TGCGCCAGCAGCCAAGCCCTAGCGGGGGGGGCAGATACGCAGTATTTT
CASSQALAGGADTQYF
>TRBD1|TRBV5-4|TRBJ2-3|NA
TGTGCCAGCAGCTCGACAGGGAGTCAAGATACGCAGTATTTT
CASSSTGSQDTQYF
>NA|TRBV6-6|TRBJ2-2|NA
TGTGCCAGCAGTTACAGGGAGACCGGGGAGCTGTTTTTT
CASSYRETGELFF
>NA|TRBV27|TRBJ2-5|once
TGTGCCACCCCTAGCCGATTCGAGACCCAGTACTTC
CATPSRFETQYF
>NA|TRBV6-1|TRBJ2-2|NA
TGTGCCAGCAGTCCTGATCCCATAGTCACCGGGGAGCTGTTTTTT
CASSPDPIVTGELFF
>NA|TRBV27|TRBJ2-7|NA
TGTGCCAGCAGTTTCCGCGGAGGACCAAAGTTGAGCGAGCAGTACTTC
CASSFRGGPKLSEQYF
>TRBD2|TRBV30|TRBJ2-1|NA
TGTGCCTACTCAACGTTAGGCGGGGGGACGGTGAATGAGCAGTTCTTC
CAYSTLGGGTVNEQFF
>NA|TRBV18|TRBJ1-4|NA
TGTGCCAGCTCACCACCCGGGAACGGGTTTAATGAAAAACTGTTTTTT
CASSPPGNGFNEKLFF
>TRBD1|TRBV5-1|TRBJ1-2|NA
TGCGCCAGCAGCTCGACAGGGTGGGACTATGGCTACACCTTC
CASSSTGWDYGYTF
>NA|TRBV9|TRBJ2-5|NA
TGTGCCAGCAGCTCCCGGGACTTCCAAGAGACCCAGTACTTC
CASSSRDFQETQYF
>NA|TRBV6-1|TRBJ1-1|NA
TGTGCCAGCAGCCAACGGGAGAACACTGAAGCTTTCTTT
CASSQRENTEAFF
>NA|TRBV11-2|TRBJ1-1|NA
TGTGCCAGCAGCACAGGGTCCTCCACTGAAGCTTTCTTT
CASSTGSSTEAFF
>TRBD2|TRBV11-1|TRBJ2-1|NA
TGTGCCAGCAGCTTTAATCGCGGGAGGTACAATGAGCAGTTCTTC
CASSFNRGRYNEQFF
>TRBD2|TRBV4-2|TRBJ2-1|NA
TGTGCCAGCAGCCAAACACTAGCGGGAGGGTACAATGAGCAGTTCTTC
CASSQTLAGGYNEQFF
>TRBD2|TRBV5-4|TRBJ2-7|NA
TGTGCCAGCAGCCCGACTAGCGGGAACACCTACGAGCAGTACTTC
CASSPTSGNTYEQYF
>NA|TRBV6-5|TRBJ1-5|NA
TGTGCCAGCAGTTACGGGCACAATAGCAATCAGCCCCAGCATTTT
CASSYGHNSNQPQHF
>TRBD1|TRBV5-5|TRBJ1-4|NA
TGTGCCAGCAGTCACGGGACAGGGCGGTACGATGAAAAACTGTTTTTT
CASSHGTGRYDEKLFF
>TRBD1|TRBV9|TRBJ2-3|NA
TGTGCCAGCAGCCCGCGGGGGACAGGGGTTGAAGATACGCAGTATTTT
CASSPRGTGVEDTQYF
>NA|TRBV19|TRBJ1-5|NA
TGTGCCAGTAGTATTGCGGGAGATCAGCCCCAGCATTTT
CASSIAGDQPQHF
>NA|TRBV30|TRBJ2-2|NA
TGTGCCTCCTCAAGCGGGCAGTTGAACACCGGGGAGCTGTTTTTT
CASSSGQLNTGELFF
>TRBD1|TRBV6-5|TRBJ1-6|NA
TGTGCCAGCAGTTACTCACACAGGGGAAATTCACCCCTCCACTTT
CASSYSHRGNSPLHF
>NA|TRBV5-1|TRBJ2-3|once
TGCGCCAGCAGCGAAACTAGTTCAGATACGCAGTATTTT
CASSETSSDTQYF
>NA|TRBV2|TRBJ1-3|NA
TGTGCCAGCAGTGAATACGGGGGGAGCATATATTTT
CASSEYGGSIYF
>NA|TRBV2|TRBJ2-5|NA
TGTGCCAGCAGGAGGGACGGACAAGAGACCCAGTACTTC
CASRRDGQETQYF
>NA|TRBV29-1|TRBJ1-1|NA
TGCAGCGTTGGGAGGAGGGACACTGAAGCTTTCTTT
CSVGRRDTEAFF
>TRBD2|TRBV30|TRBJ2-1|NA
TGTGCCCGAGAACTAGCGACCGATAACAATGAGCAGTTCTTC
CARELATDNNEQFF
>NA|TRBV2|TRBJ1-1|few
TGTGCCAGCACCGAACAGAGGGTATCTGAAGCTTTCTTT
CASTEQRVSEAFF
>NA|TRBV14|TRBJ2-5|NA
TGTGCCAGCAGCCCCTGGGACGGCGGCCCGACCCAGTACTTC
CASSPWDGGPTQYF
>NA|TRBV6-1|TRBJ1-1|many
TGTGCCAGCAGTCTCCGGCATGGGGGACCTGAAGCTTTCTTT
CASSLRHGGPEAFF
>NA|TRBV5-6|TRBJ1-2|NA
TGTGCCAGCAGCCCCCTAAACAGGGTCCTGAACTATGGCTACACCTTC
CASSPLNRVLNYGYTF
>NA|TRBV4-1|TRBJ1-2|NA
TGCGCCAGCAGCCAAGTAGGGGGAGGTTATGGCTACACCTTC
CASSQVGGGYGYTF
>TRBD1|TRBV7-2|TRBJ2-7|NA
TGTGCCAGCAGCCCCGGGAACAGGGGCTACGAGCAGTACTTC
CASSPGNRGYEQYF
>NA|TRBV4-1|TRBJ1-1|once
TGCGCCAGCAGCCAAGTTTTCGGTGGGGGGCCGAACACTGAAGCTTTCTTT
CASSQVFGGGPNTEAFF
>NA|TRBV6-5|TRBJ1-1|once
TGTGCCAGCAGTTACAGCCCGAAACTAGGGACTGAAGCTTTCTTT
CASSYSPKLGTEAFF
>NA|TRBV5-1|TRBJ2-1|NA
TGCGCCAGCAGCTTGGCGGGGGGCCAGATCTACAATGAGCAGTTCTTC
CASSLAGGQIYNEQFF
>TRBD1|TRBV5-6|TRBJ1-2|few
TGTGCCAGCAGCTTGGCCGAAGACAGGGACTATGGCTACACCTTC
CASSLAEDRDYGYTF
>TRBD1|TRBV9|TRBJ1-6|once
TGTGCCAGCAGCGCTGACAGGGGACTTAATTCACCCCTCCACTTT
CASSADRGLNSPLHF
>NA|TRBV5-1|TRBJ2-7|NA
TGCGCCAGCAGCTTCGATCCAAATCGGCTACACGAGCAGTACTTC
CASSFDPNRLHEQYF
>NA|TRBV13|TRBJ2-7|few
TGTGCCCCCGCATTCTTCGAGCAGTACTTC
CAPAFFEQYF
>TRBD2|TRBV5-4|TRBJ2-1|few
TGTGCCAGCAGCTCAGGACTAGCGGGACCAAACAATGAGCAGTTCTTC
CASSSGLAGPNNEQFF
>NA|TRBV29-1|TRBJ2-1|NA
TGCAGCGGTAAGACACCCGGGACCTCCTACAATGAGCAGTTCTTC
CSGKTPGTSYNEQFF
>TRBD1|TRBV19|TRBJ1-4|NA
TGTGCCAGTAGGAAAAGGACAGGGGCGGATAATGAAAAACTGTTTTTT
CASRKRTGADNEKLFF
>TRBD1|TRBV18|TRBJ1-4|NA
TGTGCCAGCTCATTCCTGACAGGGGTCGAAGAAAAACTGTTTTTT
CASSFLTGVEEKLFF
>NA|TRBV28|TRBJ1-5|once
TGTGCCAGCAGTTTAACAGGGATGCAGCCCCAGCATTTT
CASSLTGMQPQHF
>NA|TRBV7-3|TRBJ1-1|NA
TGTGCCAGCAGCCCCGGGCAAGGTAACACTGAAGCTTTCTTT
CASSPGQGNTEAFF
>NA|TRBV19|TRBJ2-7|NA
TGTGCCAGTAGCACAGGGCTATCCTACGAGCAGTACTTC
CASSTGLSYEQYF
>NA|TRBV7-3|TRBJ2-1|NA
TGTGCCAGCAGCTTATGGGGACGGGAGAAGATTTACAATGAGCAGTTCTTC
CASSLWGREKIYNEQFF